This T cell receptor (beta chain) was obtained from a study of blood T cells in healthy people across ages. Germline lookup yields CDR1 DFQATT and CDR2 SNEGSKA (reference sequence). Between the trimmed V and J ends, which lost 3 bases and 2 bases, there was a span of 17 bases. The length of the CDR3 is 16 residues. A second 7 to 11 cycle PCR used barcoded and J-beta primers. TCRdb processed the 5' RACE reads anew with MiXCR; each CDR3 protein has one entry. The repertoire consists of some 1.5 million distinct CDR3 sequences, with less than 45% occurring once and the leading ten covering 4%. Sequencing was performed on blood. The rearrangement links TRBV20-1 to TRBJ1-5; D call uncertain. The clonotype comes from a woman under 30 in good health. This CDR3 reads CSASLAGRVGNQPQHF. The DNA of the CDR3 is TGCAGTGCTAGCCTTGCGGGTAGAGTGGGCAATCAGCCCCAGCATTTT.